The 9 T cell receptor beta chains given below trace back to one sample, sequenced in a study of cytomegalovirus exposure and HLA in healthy donors. Vbeta (60) and Jbeta (13) primers were used in the PCR. TCRdb keeps only in-frame clones here, not all; method: immunoSEQ multiplex PCR. The sample carries 150,000 to 200,000 clones, approximately 84% recorded once. The source material was PBMCs. The receptor set was obtained from a man in his fifties in good health and CMV-seropositive.

This clone was picked up a small number of times. The chain joins TRBV5-3 to TRBJ1-2, with TRBD1 as a possible D gene (6 bases). TRBV5-3 is filed as an ORF, its function uncertain. Trimming shortened V by 4 bases and J by 8 bases, and 30 bases separated the two germline ends. This CDR3 region has 18 residues. CDR3 sequence reads: CARSPPPPPQGSMCGYTF. Here the CDR3 DNA reads TGTGCCAGAAGCCCGCCCCCACCCCCACAGGGATCTATGTGCGGCTACACCTTC.

The chain has TRBV6-1 and TRBJ1-2; D unresolved. The germline gives CDR1 MNHNS, CDR2 SASEGT. This CDR3 comprises 14 residues. The V end lost 6 bases, the J end lost 5 bases, and 16 bases lay between the germline ends. CDR3 sequence (DNA): TGTGCCAGCAGCGAACCGGGAAGACTTTATGGCTACACCTTC. Amino acids: CASSEPGRLYGYTF.

The CDR3 spells CAWSRTGADQPQHF. For the CDR3, the DNA is TGTGCCTGGAGTAGAACAGGGGCTGATCAGCCCCAGCATTTT. The chain links TRBV30 to TRBJ1-5, with TRBD1 matching 7 bases. CDR3 length: 14 residues. Unmatched junction bases numbered 6, after V lost 2 bases and J lost 5 bases. Germline V gives CDR1 GTSNPN, CDR2 SVGIG (reference sequence). Variable domain in full (rest from reference TRBV30 and TRBJ1-5): SQTIHQWPATLVQPVGSPLSLECTVEGTSNPNLYWYRQAAGRGLQLLFYSVGIGQISSEVPQNLSASRPQDRQFILSSKKLLLSDSGFYLCAWSRTGADQPQHFGDGTRLSIL.

The chain carries TRBV4-2 and TRBJ2-3; D is possibly TRBD2 (6 bases). Germline V gene lookup returns CDR1 LGHNA and CDR2 YNFKEQ. Trimming took off 0 bases at V and 3 bases at J, with 13 bases between the two ends. The CDR3 runs 16 residues. Written as DNA, the CDR3 is TGTGCCAGCAGCCAAGATCGGGCGGGGCCTACAGATACGCAGTATTTT. This translates into CASSQDRAGPTDTQYF.

J is TRBJ1-1 and V is TRBV19; 10 nucleotides agree with TRBD1. Germline CDR1 reads LNHDA; CDR2 reads SQIVND (reference sequence). After removal of 8 bases from V and 4 bases from J, the junction contained 7 bases not matched to a gene. The CDR3 is 14 residues long. Here the CDR3 reads CASLRQGASTEAFF. The CDR3 DNA reads TGTGCCAGTCTGAGACAGGGGGCGAGCACTGAAGCTTTCTTT.

The chain is built from TRBV6-5 and TRBJ2-7; weak D call: TRBD1 (6 bases). Trimming pared 0 bases from V and 3 bases from J, leaving 12 bases between. There are 15 residues in the CDR3. Germline-derived CDR1 and CDR2 are MNHEY and SVGAGI. The CDR3 DNA reads as TGTGCCAGCAGTTACTCGATAGCAGGGGTCTACGAGCAGTACTTC. This encodes CASSYSIAGVYEQYF.

The chain joins TRBV4-2 to TRBJ2-5, with D tentatively TRBD2 (7 bases). The CDR3 sequence is 16 residues long. CDR1 and CDR2 (germline): LGHNA, YNFKEQ. V was cut by 2 bases and J by 2 bases, with 15 bases left in between. The CDR3 is CASSQIGGPRQETQYF. Here the CDR3 DNA reads TGTGCCAGCAGCCAAATCGGGGGGCCTCGGCAAGAGACCCAGTACTTC.

CDR3 DNA sequence: TGTGCCTGGAGTCTGGATACGCAGTATTTT. Encoded protein: CAWSLDTQYF. V gene TRBV30 combines with J gene TRBJ2-3; D is ambiguous. CDR1 GTSNPN and CDR2 SVGIG come from the germline V gene (reference sequence). This CDR3 is built from 10 residues. Trimming took 2 bases from V and 6 from J, leaving 3 bases between them. Drawing the rest from reference TRBV30 and TRBJ2-3, the complete variable domain is SQTIHQWPATLVQPVGSPLSLECTVEGTSNPNLYWYRQAAGRGLQLLFYSVGIGQISSEVPQNLSASRPQDRQFILSSKKLLLSDSGFYLCAWSLDTQYFGPGTRLTVL.

The CDR3 bases are TGTGCCACAGACAGAACTACCGGGGAGCTGTTTTTT. This encodes CATDRTTGELFF. The genes are TRBV6-1 and TRBJ2-2, with D perhaps matching TRBD1 (5 bases). The CDR3 covers 12 residues. Germline lookup yields CDR1 MNHNS and CDR2 SASEGT. V gave up 10 bases and J gave up 5 bases, with 11 bases separating them.